This T cell receptor beta chain was captured by sequencing in a study of beta chain features in type 1 diabetes. Study-level background: The patients were much like the healthy donors in age, gender and cell yields. All samples yielded roughly 110 million examined sorted cells.

Details on this clone: Its antigen is still unknown.

Donors underwent one heparinised blood draw, around 100 mL on average. Sequenced material consisted of expressed TCRB transcripts (all of the isolated RNA was reverse transcribed). Assay: immunoSEQ multiplex PCR; the TCRdb copy retains only in-frame clones and omits some. The table has 250,000 or so clones, about a fifth seen once. Study-level points and caveats: A moderate, significant TCRB CDR3 shortening appeared in type 1 diabetes across four CD4+ subsets.

The junction had 6 bases not matched to a gene; V was cut back by 2 bases and J by 6 bases. CDR1 MDHEN and CDR2 SYDVKM come from the germline V gene. This CDR3 spans 14 amino acids. The V call is TRBV28, the J call TRBJ2-7; 8 bases line up with TRBD1. The receptor was isolated from a woman aged 40 to 50 with type 1 diabetes. The sequenced sample was naive CD4+ T cells from blood. CDR3 protein: CASSLVQGGGEQYF. CDR3 DNA: TGTGCCAGCAGTTTAGTACAGGGGGGTGGCGAGCAGTACTTC. Combining the CDR3 with reference TRBV28 and TRBJ2-7 gives the whole variable domain DVKVTQSSRYLVKRTGEKVFLECVQDMDHENMFWYRQDPGLGLRLIYFSYDVKMKEKGDIPEGYSVSREKKERFSLILESASTNQTSMYLCASSLVQGGGEQYFGPGTRLTVT.